This T cell receptor (delta chain) was sequenced in a study of Vδ1+ human thymocytes. Findings and caveats of the study: Thymic delta-chain repertoires held about 20% Vdelta2 sequences and few Vdelta3, despite high sort purity. Many TRG clonotypes were shared between donors; TRD repertoires were essentially private. In the thymus, TRG and TRD repertoires looked highly polyclonal with Gaussian CDR3 lengths.

Germline V CDR1 and CDR2: GEAIGNYY, EKD. The CDR3 extends over 14 amino acids. Sequences come from RNA converted to cDNA by reverse transcription. Multiplex PCR used pooled V-gene forward primers and a constant-region reverse primer to amplify CDR3s. TCRdb redid clone calling on the multiplex PCR reads using CATT. This sample has about 55,000 delta-chain clones, with approximately 15% found just once. A remark on this clone: The antigen is unknown. A much larger clone differs by one base, so this may be a read error.

What was sequenced was Vdelta1+ gamma-delta thymocytes from the thymus. Noted subset: FACS-sorted CD3+ TCRalphabeta- TCRVdelta1+ TCRVdelta2- thymocytes. The rearrangement joins TRDV2 to TRDJ1; 8 bases align to TRDD3. The source of this sequence is a boy under three years old who had congenital heart surgery. Here the CDR3 reads CALSLGENTDKPIF. The CDR3, as DNA: TGTGCCTTGTCCCTGGGGGAAAACACCGATAAACCCATCTTT.